A selection of T cell receptor beta chains follows, all from one sample in a study of blood T cell repertoires in COVID-19. Sequencing used immunoSEQ multiplex PCR; TCRdb keeps in-frame clones, though not all of them. Here the sample spans some 150,000 clones, 84% being singletons. Sequencing input: PBMCs or T cells enriched from blood (not recorded which). Receptors originate from a woman in her forties or fifties who had been exposed to COVID-19. CDR3s include the opening cysteine and the closing phenylalanine or tryptophan. Each record gives: V gene, CDR3 length, J gene, CDR3 protein.

>TRBV29-1|13|TRBJ2-7
CSVGGSGSGEQYF
>TRBV11-3|14|TRBJ2-3
CASSSPAEGDTQYF
>TRBV28|18|TRBJ1-1
CASRQPLPLGRPNTEAFF
>TRBV19|10|TRBJ1-2
CASSGYGYTF
>TRBV6-5|13|TRBJ1-1
CASSWGGGTEAFF
>TRBV6-6|11|TRBJ1-5
CASSSIGPQHF
>TRBV2|13|TRBJ1-1
CASHDRVNTEAFF
>TRBV4-2|16|TRBJ2-3
CASSQDTSGITDTQYF
>TRBV4-3|15|TRBJ2-1
CASSRSGGANNEQFF
>TRBV7-2|15|TRBJ2-1
CASRGLAGGYNEQFF
>TRBV6-5|12|TRBJ2-7
CASRFPQGMQYF
>TRBV29-1|12|TRBJ2-1
CSVSGTINEQFF
>TRBV3-1/TRBV3-2|12|TRBJ2-2
CASSQWGEELFF
>TRBV27|13|TRBJ1-1
CASSLNGGTEAFF
>TRBV7-9|15|TRBJ2-7
CASSLEGTIGSEQYF
>TRBV18|17|TRBJ1-5
CASSPATGEIRNQPQHF
>TRBV6-2/TRBV6-3|18|TRBJ1-4
CASSGGVRRRGYGGKLFF
>TRBV5-1|17|TRBJ1-2
CASSLLPGQGVPYGYTF
>TRBV3-1/TRBV3-2|13|TRBJ1-2
CASSETGDYGYTF
>TRBV2|15|TRBJ1-2
CASSDKGAKGYGYTF
>TRBV7-2|14|TRBJ2-7
CASSSGGSEYEQYF
>TRBV7-6|15|TRBJ1-1
CASLEGIRYSTEAFF
>TRBV4-1|16|TRBJ2-1
CASTWTETSSYNEQFF
>TRBV19|13|TRBJ2-1
CASSIDLALDQFF
>TRBV5-1|14|TRBJ1-5
CASSLGGLGQPQHF
>TRBV19|15|TRBJ1-5
CASSIGQGASQPQHF
>TRBV11-2|13|TRBJ2-1
CASSLRGYNEQFF
>TRBV19|13|TRBJ1-5
CASQGQINQPQHF